The next 20 T cell receptor beta chains were all read from a single sample in a study of shared clonotypes between healthy human individuals. Measured with immunoSEQ multiplex PCR; TCRdb has only the in-frame clones, and not every one. The repertoire holds some 500,000 clones, with 90% to 96% as singletons. Sequenced material: naive CD4+ T cells sorted from blood. This sample's subset: CD45RA+ positively selected. The receptors were sampled from a woman in her 30s in good health.

The chain combines TRBV11-2 with TRBJ2-7, with D hard to call. Germline CDR1 and CDR2: SGHAT and FQNNGV. V was trimmed by 5 bases and J by 1 base, leaving 15 bases between them. CDR3 length: 15 amino acids. CDR3 nucleotides: TGTGCCAGCAGCCCCGTTCGGGCACCTTCCTACGAGCAGTACTTC. The encoded protein is CASSPVRAPSYEQYF.

This sequence joins TRBV15 and TRBJ2-5; 9 nucleotides agree with TRBD2. Germline V gives CDR1 LNHNV, CDR2 YYDKDF (reference sequence). Trimming took 1 base from V and 11 from J; bases not matched to a gene: 11. There are 15 residues in the CDR3. The CDR3 here is CATSRVAGGPSEQYF. The DNA for the CDR3 is TGTGCCACCAGCAGAGTTGCGGGAGGGCCCTCGGAGCAGTACTTC.

J is TRBJ2-1 and V is TRBV28, with D uncertain. The CDR3 sequence is 11 residues long. Trimming shortened V by 3 bases and J by 15 bases, and 12 bases separated the two germline ends. CDR1 MDHEN and CDR2 SYDVKM come from the germline V gene. The CDR3 loop is CASSFLANRFF. Written as DNA, the CDR3 is TGTGCCAGCAGTTTTTTGGCTAATAGGTTCTTC.

V and J are TRBV2 and TRBJ2-2; D is unresolved. V shed 6 bases and J shed 6 bases, with 11 bases lying between them. From germline, CDR1 is SNHLY and CDR2 FYNNEI. CDR3 length equals 13 residues. In nucleotides, the CDR3 is TGTGCCAGCAGCTGGGAATTCCCCGGGGAGCTGTTTTTT. Amino acid sequence: CASSWEFPGELFF.

This rearrangement joins TRBV10-2 to TRBJ2-7; D remains ambiguous. The V end lost 6 bases, the J end lost 0 bases, and 9 bases lay between the germline ends. Germline CDR1 and CDR2: WSHSY and SAAADI. The CDR3 is made up of 13 amino acids. The CDR3: CASRLTRSYEQYF. CDR3 nucleotide sequence: TGCGCCAGCAGGCTGACACGCTCCTACGAGCAGTACTTC.

The chain carries TRBV7-3 and TRBJ2-2; D possibly uses TRBD1 or TRBD2 (5 bases each). Germline V gene sequence: CDR1 SGHTA, CDR2 FQGTGA. V lost 5 bases, J lost 2 bases, and 15 bases lay in between. This CDR3 has 16 amino acids. The chain's CDR3 is CASSPNRDHNTGELFF. Written as DNA, the CDR3 is TGTGCCAGCAGCCCAAACCGGGACCACAACACCGGGGAGCTGTTTTTT.

The chain combines TRBV10-3 with TRBJ2-7; D perhaps matches TRBD1 (7 bases). Germline lookup yields CDR1 ENHRY and CDR2 SYGVKD. The CDR3 extends over 15 amino acids. The V gene lost 7 bases and the J gene lost 0 bases, with 16 bases spanning the gap. DNA for the CDR3: TGTGCCATCATGAGAGGGCGGGACAGCTCCTACGAGCAGTACTTC. This codes for CAIMRGRDSSYEQYF.

This clone was detected only once. The chain uses TRBV18 and TRBJ2-1; 13 nucleotides agree with TRBD2. This CDR3 is built from 15 residues. CDR1 is KGHSH and CDR2 is LQKENI in the germline V gene. V was pared by 2 bases and J by 9 bases, with 4 bases of the junction left unmatched. The DNA of the CDR3 is TGTGCCAGCTCACCAAGGACTAGCGGGAGCGGTGAGCAGTTCTTC. Protein product: CASSPRTSGSGEQFF.

The chain recombines TRBV4-2 with TRBJ1-1, with D unclear. Trimming shortened V by 1 base and J by 11 bases, and 17 bases separated the two germline ends. The germline V gene has CDR1 LGHNA and CDR2 YNFKEQ. CDR3 size: 14 residues. CDR3 DNA: TGTGCCAGCAGCCAAGGAGAGGGTTTCGTGGCCGCTTTCTTT. Residues: CASSQGEGFVAAFF.

The V call is TRBV11-1, the J call TRBJ1-1; no reliable D call. V shed 2 bases and J shed 6 bases, with 7 bases lying between them. The CDR3 is 12 residues long. CDR1 is SGHAT and CDR2 is FQDESV in the germline V gene (reference sequence). Here the CDR3 reads CASSLFPAEAFF. The CDR3 DNA follows: TGTGCCAGCAGCTTATTTCCGGCTGAAGCTTTCTTT.

The rearrangement joins TRBV19 to TRBJ2-5; D is possibly TRBD2 (6 bases). The ends were cut back, 3 bases at V and 5 bases at J, with 16 bases in the middle. Germline CDR1 is LNHDA and CDR2 is SQIVND (reference sequence). The CDR3 is 15 residues long. CDR3 amino acids: CASSISGTAGETQYF. In nucleotides, the CDR3 is TGTGCCAGTAGTATTTCGGGGACTGCGGGGGAGACCCAGTACTTC.

J is TRBJ1-4 and V is TRBV28, with TRBD1 matching 9 bases. The germline gives CDR1 MDHEN, CDR2 SYDVKM. The CDR3 totals 15 residues. The junction had 8 bases not matched to a gene; V was cut back by 5 bases and J by 7 bases. The chain's CDR3 is CASSVTGGASEKLFF. The CDR3 nucleotides read TGTGCCAGCAGTGTCACAGGGGGCGCGAGTGAAAAACTGTTTTTT. The full variable domain, with the rest looked up from reference TRBV28 and TRBJ1-4, is DVKVTQSSRYLVKRTGEKVFLECVQDMDHENMFWYRQDPGLGLRLIYFSYDVKMKEKGDIPEGYSVSREKKERFSLILESASTNQTSMYLCASSVTGGASEKLFFGSGTQLSVL.

The CDR3 loop reads CASSLQGANLYEQYF. Here the CDR3 DNA reads TGTGCCAGCAGCCTACAGGGGGCGAACCTATACGAGCAGTACTTC. The chain carries TRBV28 and TRBJ2-7; the match to TRBD1 covers 9 bases. The CDR3 has 15 amino acids. Trimming removed 6 bases from V and 4 bases from J; junction bases left unmatched: 10. Germline V CDR1 and CDR2: MDHEN, SYDVKM. Based on the CDR3 plus reference TRBV28 and TRBJ2-7, the full variable domain is DVKVTQSSRYLVKRTGEKVFLECVQDMDHENMFWYRQDPGLGLRLIYFSYDVKMKEKGDIPEGYSVSREKKERFSLILESASTNQTSMYLCASSLQGANLYEQYFGPGTRLTVT.

This chain links TRBV6-4 with TRBJ1-2, with 7 bases identical to TRBD1. J was trimmed by 4 bases and V by 5 bases; bases with no gene match: 7. Germline V gene sequence: CDR1 MRHNA, CDR2 SNTAGT. The CDR3 has 14 residues. The CDR3 DNA reads as TGTGCCAGCAGTCCGACAGGGTCGGGCTATGGCTACACCTTC. Protein product: CASSPTGSGYGYTF.

This rearrangement joins TRBV7-9 to TRBJ2-7; no clear D gene. Germline assignment: CDR1 SEHNR and CDR2 FQNEAQ (reference sequence). V was shortened by 2 bases and J by 4 bases, with 15 bases between the two germline ends. The CDR3 is 15 residues long. CDR3 coding DNA: TGTGCCAGCAGCTTAAGTAACGTAGGCGTGTACGAGCAGTACTTC. Residues: CASSLSNVGVYEQYF.

The chain links TRBV21-1 to TRBJ2-7; the tabulated D call, TRBD2, remains unverified against the DNA. TRBV21-1 is designated a pseudogene. The CDR3 runs to 15 residues. CDR3 loop: CASSREGGVSYEQYF. Here the CDR3 DNA reads TGTGCCAGCAGCAGAGAAGGCGGGGTCTCCTACGAGCAGTACTTC.

The chain carries TRBV28 and TRBJ2-7; tentative D call: TRBD2 (5 bases). The CDR3 sequence is 18 residues long. The V end lost 3 bases, the J end lost 1 base, and 22 bases lay between the germline ends. CDR1 and CDR2 from the germline V gene are MDHEN and SYDVKM. CDR3 amino acids: CASSFKAKADGGSYEQYF. Written as DNA, the CDR3 is TGTGCCAGCAGTTTTAAGGCGAAGGCCGATGGCGGGTCCTACGAGCAGTACTTC.

The chain is built from TRBV7-2 and TRBJ2-7, with TRBD1 matching 7 bases. V shed 3 bases, J shed 2 bases, and the junction held 4 bases outside the gene matches. Germline CDR1 is SGHTA and CDR2 is FQGNSA. The CDR3 is 14 residues long. The CDR3 region has the DNA TGTGCCAGCAGCTTCGGGGACAGAGCCTACGAGCAGTACTTC. Amino acid sequence: CASSFGDRAYEQYF.

The rearrangement joins TRBV18 to TRBJ2-6; either TRBD1 or TRBD2 may supply D (5 bases each). This CDR3 contains 17 residues. Germline loops: CDR1 KGHSH, CDR2 LQKENI. Trimming removed 3 bases from V and 2 bases from J, with 14 bases in between. The CDR3 sequence: CASSPGLAGTGANVLTF. DNA of the CDR3: TGTGCCAGCTCACCGGGGCTAGCAGGTACTGGGGCCAACGTCCTGACTTTC.

The rearrangement links TRBV6-1 to TRBJ2-7; D is unclear. The germline V gene encodes CDR1 MNHNS and CDR2 SASEGT. V lost 6 bases and J lost 0, with 12 bases in between. The CDR3 has 14 amino acids. CDR3 nucleotide sequence: TGTGCCAGCAGAATTTTCTCGAGCTCCTACGAGCAGTACTTC. Protein: CASRIFSSSYEQYF.